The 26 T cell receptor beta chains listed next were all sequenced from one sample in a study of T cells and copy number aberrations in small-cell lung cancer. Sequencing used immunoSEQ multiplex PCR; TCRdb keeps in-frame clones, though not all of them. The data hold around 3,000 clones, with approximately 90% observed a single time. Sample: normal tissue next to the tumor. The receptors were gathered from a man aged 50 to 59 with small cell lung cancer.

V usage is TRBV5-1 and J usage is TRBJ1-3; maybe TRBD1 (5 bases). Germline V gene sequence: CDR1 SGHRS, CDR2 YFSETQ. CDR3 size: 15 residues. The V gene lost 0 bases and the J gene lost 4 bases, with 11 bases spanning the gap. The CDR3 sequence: CASSLAGVVGNTIYF. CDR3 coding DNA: TGCGCCAGCAGCTTGGCGGGGGTAGTCGGAAACACCATATATTTT.

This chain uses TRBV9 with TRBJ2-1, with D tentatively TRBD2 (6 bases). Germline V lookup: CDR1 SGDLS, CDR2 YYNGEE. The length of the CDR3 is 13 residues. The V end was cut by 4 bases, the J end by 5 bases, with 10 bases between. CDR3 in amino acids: CASSWDSNNEQFF. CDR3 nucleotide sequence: TGTGCCAGCAGCTGGGACTCTAACAATGAGCAGTTCTTC.

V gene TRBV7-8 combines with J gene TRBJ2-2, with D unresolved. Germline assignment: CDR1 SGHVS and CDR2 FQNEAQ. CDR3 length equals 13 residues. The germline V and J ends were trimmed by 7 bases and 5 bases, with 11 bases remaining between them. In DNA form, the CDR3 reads TGTGCCAGCACAAAGGGCCTGACCGGGGAGCTGTTTTTT. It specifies CASTKGLTGELFF. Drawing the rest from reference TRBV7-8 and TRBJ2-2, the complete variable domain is GAGVSQSPRYKVAKRGQDVALRCDPISGHVSLFWYQQALGQGPEFLTYFQNEAQLDKSGLPSDRFFAERPEGSVSTLKIQRTQQEDSAVYLCASTKGLTGELFFGEGSRLTVL.

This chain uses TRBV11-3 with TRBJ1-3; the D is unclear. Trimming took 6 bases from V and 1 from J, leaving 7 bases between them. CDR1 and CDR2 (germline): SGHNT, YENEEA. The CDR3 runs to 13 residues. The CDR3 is CASREDSGNTIYF. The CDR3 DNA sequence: TGTGCCAGCAGAGAGGATTCTGGAAACACCATATATTTT.

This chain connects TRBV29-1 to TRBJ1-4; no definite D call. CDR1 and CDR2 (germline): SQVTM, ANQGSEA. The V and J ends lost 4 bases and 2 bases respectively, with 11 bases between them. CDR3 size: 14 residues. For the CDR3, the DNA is TGCAGCGTTGTTCGGAGTGGGACTAATGAAAAACTGTTTTTT. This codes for CSVVRSGTNEKLFF.

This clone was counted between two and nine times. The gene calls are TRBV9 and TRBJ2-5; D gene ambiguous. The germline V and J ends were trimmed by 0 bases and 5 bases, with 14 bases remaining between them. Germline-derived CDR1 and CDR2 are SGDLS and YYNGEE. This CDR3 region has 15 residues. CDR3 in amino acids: CASSVGTRTRETQYF. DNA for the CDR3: TGTGCCAGCAGCGTAGGTACCCGGACCAGGGAGACCCAGTACTTC.

The CDR3 nucleotides read TGTGCCAGCAGTGTATGGGGTCTGGAGACCCAGTACTTC. Translation gives CASSVWGLETQYF. V usage is TRBV2 and J usage is TRBJ2-5; D is undetermined. Germline CDR1 and CDR2: SNHLY and FYNNEI. The CDR3 is 13 amino acids. Trimming took off 4 bases at V and 5 bases at J, with 11 bases between the two ends.

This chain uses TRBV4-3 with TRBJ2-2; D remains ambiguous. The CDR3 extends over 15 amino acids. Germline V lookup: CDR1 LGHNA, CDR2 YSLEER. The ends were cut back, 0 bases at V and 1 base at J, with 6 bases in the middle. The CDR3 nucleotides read TGCGCCAGCAGCCAAGAGGGCCGGAACACCGGGGAGCTGTTTTTT. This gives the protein CASSQEGRNTGELFF.

In nucleotides, the CDR3 is TGTGCCAGCAGCCAAGGGCTAGCGGGTGCCTCGAACACCGGGGAGCTGTTTTTT. Translation gives CASSQGLAGASNTGELFF. The J gene is TRBJ2-2, the V gene TRBV4-2; 8 bases line up with TRBD2. The V gene end was trimmed by 1 base and the J gene end by 0 bases; junction bases not matched to a gene: 7. Looked up from germline, CDR1 is LGHNA and CDR2 is YNFKEQ. This CDR3 region has 18 residues.

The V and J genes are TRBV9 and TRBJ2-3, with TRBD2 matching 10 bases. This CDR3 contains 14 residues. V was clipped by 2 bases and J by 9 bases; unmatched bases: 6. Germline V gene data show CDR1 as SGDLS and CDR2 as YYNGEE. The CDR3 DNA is TGTGCCAGCAGCGTTCTAGCGGGAGTTGAAACGCAGTATTTT. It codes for CASSVLAGVETQYF.

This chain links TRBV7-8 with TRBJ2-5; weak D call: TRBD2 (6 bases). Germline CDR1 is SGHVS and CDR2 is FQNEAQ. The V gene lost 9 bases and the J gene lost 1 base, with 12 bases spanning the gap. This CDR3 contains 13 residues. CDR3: CASATGVQETQYF. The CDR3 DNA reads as TGTGCCAGTGCTACGGGGGTCCAAGAGACCCAGTACTTC.

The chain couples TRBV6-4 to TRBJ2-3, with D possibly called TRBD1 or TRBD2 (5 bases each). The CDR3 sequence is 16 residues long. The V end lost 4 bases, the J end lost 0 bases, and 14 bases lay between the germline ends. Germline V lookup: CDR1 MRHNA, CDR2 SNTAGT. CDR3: CASSAGATFSTDTQYF. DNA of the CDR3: TGTGCCAGCAGTGCCGGGGCGACATTTAGCACAGATACGCAGTATTTT.

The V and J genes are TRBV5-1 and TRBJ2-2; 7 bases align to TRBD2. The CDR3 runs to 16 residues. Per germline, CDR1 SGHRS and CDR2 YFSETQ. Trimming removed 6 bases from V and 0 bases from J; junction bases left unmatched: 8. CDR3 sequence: CASNPAGASNTGELFF. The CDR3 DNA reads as TGCGCCAGCAATCCCGCGGGAGCGTCGAACACCGGGGAGCTGTTTTTT. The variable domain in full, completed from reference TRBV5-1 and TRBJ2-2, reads KAGVTQTPRYLIKTRGQQVTLSCSPISGHRSVSWYQQTPGQGLQFLFEYFSETQRNKGNFPGRFSGRQFSNSRSEMNVSTLELGDSALYLCASNPAGASNTGELFFGEGSRLTVL.

This CDR3 reads CASSVDGGGVHNEQFF. CDR3 nucleotide sequence: TGTGCCAGCAGCGTAGATGGCGGGGGGGTTCACAATGAGCAGTTCTTC. The chain recombines TRBV9 with TRBJ2-1, with TRBD2 identical over 9 bases. The V segment lost 0 bases and the J segment 5 bases; nucleotides outside the gene matches: 6. The CDR3 contains 16 residues. Germline CDR1 is SGDLS and CDR2 is YYNGEE.

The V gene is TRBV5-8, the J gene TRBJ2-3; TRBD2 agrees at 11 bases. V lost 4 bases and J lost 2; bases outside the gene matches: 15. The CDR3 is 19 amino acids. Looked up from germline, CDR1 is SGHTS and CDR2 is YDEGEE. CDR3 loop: CASSGGQGIAGGPTDTQYF. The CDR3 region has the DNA TGTGCCAGCAGCGGTGGACAGGGAATAGCGGGGGGGCCCACAGATACGCAGTATTTT.

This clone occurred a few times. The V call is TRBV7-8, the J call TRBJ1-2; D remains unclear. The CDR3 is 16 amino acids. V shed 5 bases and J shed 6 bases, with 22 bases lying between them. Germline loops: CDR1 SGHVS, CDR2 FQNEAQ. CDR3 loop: CASSPREQISPDGYTF. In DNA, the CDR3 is TGTGCCAGCAGCCCCAGAGAACAGATCAGCCCTGATGGCTACACCTTC.

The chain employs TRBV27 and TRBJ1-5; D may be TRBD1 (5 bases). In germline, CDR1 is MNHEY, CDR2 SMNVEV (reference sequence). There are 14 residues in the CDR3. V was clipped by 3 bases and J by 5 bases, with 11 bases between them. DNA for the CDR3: TGTGCCAGCAGTTTTCAGGGTGTGGATCAGCCCCAGCATTTT. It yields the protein CASSFQGVDQPQHF.

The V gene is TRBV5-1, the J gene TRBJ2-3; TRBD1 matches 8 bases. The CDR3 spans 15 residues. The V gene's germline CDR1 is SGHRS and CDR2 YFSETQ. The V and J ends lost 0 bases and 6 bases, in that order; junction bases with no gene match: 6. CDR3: CASSLEDRDGDTQYF. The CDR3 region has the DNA TGCGCCAGCAGCTTGGAGGACAGGGACGGGGATACGCAGTATTTT.

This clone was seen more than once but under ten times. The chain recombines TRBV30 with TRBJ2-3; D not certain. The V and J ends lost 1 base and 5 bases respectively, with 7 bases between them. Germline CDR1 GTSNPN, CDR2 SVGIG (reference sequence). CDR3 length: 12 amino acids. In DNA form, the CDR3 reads TGTGCCTGGAGTGACCCGGGAGATACGCAGTATTTT. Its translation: CAWSDPGDTQYF.

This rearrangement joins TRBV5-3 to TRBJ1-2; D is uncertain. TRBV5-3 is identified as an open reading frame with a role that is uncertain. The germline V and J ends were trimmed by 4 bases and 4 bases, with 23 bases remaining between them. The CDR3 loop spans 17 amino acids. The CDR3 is CARSLVFGQLNPYGYTF. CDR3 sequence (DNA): TGTGCCAGAAGCCTTGTGTTTGGGCAGCTAAACCCCTATGGCTACACCTTC.

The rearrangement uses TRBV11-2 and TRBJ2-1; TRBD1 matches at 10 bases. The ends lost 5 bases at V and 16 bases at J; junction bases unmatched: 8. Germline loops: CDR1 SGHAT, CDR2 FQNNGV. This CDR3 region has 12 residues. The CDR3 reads CASSLSGTGVFF. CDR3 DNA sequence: TGTGCCAGCAGCCTTTCCGGGACAGGGGTTTTCTTC.

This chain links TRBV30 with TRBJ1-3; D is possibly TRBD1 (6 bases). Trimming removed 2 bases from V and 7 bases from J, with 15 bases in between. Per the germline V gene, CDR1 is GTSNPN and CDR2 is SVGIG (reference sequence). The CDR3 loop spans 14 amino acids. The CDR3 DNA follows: TGTGCCTGGAGTCTTGCAGGGGCTCAGAACACCATATATTTT. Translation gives CAWSLAGAQNTIYF.

CDR3 nucleotide sequence: TGTGCCAGCAGTTTATCGGGGCGGGGTGGCTACAATGAGCAGTTCTTC. Amino acid sequence: CASSLSGRGGYNEQFF. J is TRBJ2-1 and V is TRBV27, with D perhaps TRBD2 (6 bases). Per the germline V gene, CDR1 is MNHEY and CDR2 is SMNVEV (reference sequence). The CDR3 totals 16 residues. V was pared by 0 bases and J by 3 bases, with 12 bases between.

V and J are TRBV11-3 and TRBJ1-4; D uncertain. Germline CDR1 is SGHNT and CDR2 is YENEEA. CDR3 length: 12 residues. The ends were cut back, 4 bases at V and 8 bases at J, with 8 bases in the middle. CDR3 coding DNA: TGTGCCAGCAGCTCCCGCTCAGAAAAACTGTTTTTT. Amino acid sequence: CASSSRSEKLFF.

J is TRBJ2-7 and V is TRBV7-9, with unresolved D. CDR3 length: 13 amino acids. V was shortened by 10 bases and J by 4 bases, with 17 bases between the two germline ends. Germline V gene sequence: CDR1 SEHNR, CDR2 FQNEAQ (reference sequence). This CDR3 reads CATQEVGRYEQYF. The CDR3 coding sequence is TGTGCCACCCAAGAAGTCGGTCGGTACGAGCAGTACTTC.

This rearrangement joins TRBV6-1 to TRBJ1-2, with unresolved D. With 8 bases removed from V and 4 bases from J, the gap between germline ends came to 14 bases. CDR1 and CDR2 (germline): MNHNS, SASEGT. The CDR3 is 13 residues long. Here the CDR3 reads CASGDWGGYGYTF. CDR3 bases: TGTGCCAGCGGGGATTGGGGAGGCTATGGCTACACCTTC.